Each of the 21 T cell receptor beta chains below was sequenced from the same sample in a study of control samples from healthy donors and cancer patients. Sequenced by immunoSEQ multiplex PCR; TCRdb stores in-frame clones only, minus some. This table holds some 130,000 clones, around 92% found once. Material: blood. These receptors were obtained from a woman between 45 and 60 years old in good health.

The rearrangement joins TRBV6-5 to TRBJ2-7; either TRBD1 or TRBD2 may supply D (5 bases each). The CDR3 spans 14 residues. Germline V gene lookup returns CDR1 MNHEY and CDR2 SVGAGI. With 7 bases removed from V and 0 bases from J, the gap between germline ends came to 13 bases. The DNA of the CDR3 is TGTGCCAGCATAGAGGGGTACCCCTCCTACGAGCAGTACTTC. It translates to CASIEGYPSYEQYF.

This rearrangement joins TRBV7-9 to TRBJ1-4; D possibly corresponds to TRBD1 (5 bases). V was cut by 1 base and J by 8 bases, with 14 bases left in between. From germline, CDR1 is SEHNR and CDR2 FQNEAQ (reference sequence). CDR3 size: 15 residues. The CDR3 sequence: CASSLEGPPTEKLFF. The CDR3 nucleotides read TGTGCCAGCAGCTTAGAGGGACCCCCGACGGAAAAACTGTTTTTT.

In its sample, this clone was seen a few times. The chain couples TRBV30 to TRBJ2-5; D may match TRBD1 or TRBD2 (6 bases each). This CDR3 is 14 amino acids long. The V end was cut by 5 bases, the J end by 1 base, with 14 bases between. The germline CDR1 and CDR2 sequences are GTSNPN and SVGIG (reference sequence). CDR3 region: CAWGRGTTQETQYF. The CDR3 nucleotides read TGTGCCTGGGGCCGGGGGACAACCCAAGAGACCCAGTACTTC.

The genes are TRBV10-3 and TRBJ2-3; D gene uncertain. Germline lookup yields CDR1 ENHRY and CDR2 SYGVKD. V lost 4 bases and J lost 4, with 12 bases in between. The CDR3 length is 14 residues. The CDR3 nucleotides are TGTGCCATCAGTGGGCCTAAGGCCCCAGATACGCAGTATTTT. Translation gives CAISGPKAPDTQYF.

This chain joins TRBV7-9 and TRBJ2-5; 8 nucleotides line up with TRBD2. The trim removed 5 bases at V and 3 bases at J, leaving 8 bases unmatched. CDR1 is SEHNR, CDR2 FQNEAQ, per germline (reference sequence). CDR3 length equals 15 residues. The CDR3 DNA follows: TGTGCCAGCAGCGTCTTCTCAGCGGGAGAAGAGACCCAGTACTTC. Amino acid sequence: CASSVFSAGEETQYF.

This clone was recorded once. The chain joins TRBV6-1 to TRBJ2-7, with TRBD1 identical over 7 bases. Per germline, CDR1 MNHNS and CDR2 SASEGT. CDR3 length: 14 amino acids. The V gene end was trimmed by 1 base and the J gene end by 2 bases; junction bases not matched to a gene: 2. DNA for the CDR3: TGTGCCAGCAGTGAAGGGGACAGCACCTACGAGCAGTACTTC. Amino acid sequence: CASSEGDSTYEQYF.

This rearrangement joins TRBV12-3 or TRBV12-4 to TRBJ2-7, with D possibly being TRBD1 (5 bases). The V and J ends lost 1 base and 7 bases respectively, with 8 bases between them. The CDR3 runs to 12 residues. The CDR3 reads CASSLEGLEQYF. The CDR3 DNA reads TGTGCCAGCAGTTTAGAGGGGTTAGAGCAGTACTTC.

The chain uses TRBV6-5 and TRBJ2-1, with unresolved D. Germline-derived CDR1 and CDR2 are MNHEY and SVGAGI. Between the trimmed V and J ends, which lost 2 bases and 4 bases, there was a span of 12 bases. There are 15 residues in the CDR3. CDR3 loop: CASSYGRASYNEQFF. CDR3 DNA: TGTGCCAGCAGTTACGGCCGGGCTAGTTACAATGAGCAGTTCTTC.

As DNA, the CDR3 is TGCGCCAGCAGTGAGGATCAGGGGGATGCTTTCTTT. Protein product: CASSEDQGDAFF. The V and J genes are TRBV10-2 and TRBJ1-1; 7 bases line up with TRBD1. This CDR3 comprises 12 residues. Germline V CDR1 and CDR2: WSHSY, SAAADI. Trimming removed 2 bases from V and 11 bases from J; junction bases left unmatched: 5.

This clone appeared a single time. This chain uses TRBV30 with TRBJ2-7; tentatively, D is TRBD1 (6 bases). The CDR3 has 14 residues. V lost 0 bases to trimming and J lost 8 bases, with 17 bases between them. Germline CDR1 reads GTSNPN; CDR2 reads SVGIG (reference sequence). The chain's CDR3 is CAWSVSGAAAKQYF. The DNA of the CDR3 is TGTGCCTGGAGTGTTTCAGGGGCCGCCGCCAAGCAGTACTTC.

The rearrangement uses TRBV28 and TRBJ1-2; 11 bases are shared with TRBD1. Germline CDR1 reads MDHEN; CDR2 reads SYDVKM. The CDR3 totals 15 residues. V shed 6 bases and J 3 bases; nucleotides not matched to a gene: 6. The chain's CDR3 is CASRTGTGGYYGYTF. DNA of the CDR3: TGTGCCAGCAGGACCGGGACAGGGGGTTACTATGGCTACACCTTC.

The V gene is TRBV28, the J gene TRBJ1-5; no firm D call. Germline V CDR1 and CDR2: MDHEN, SYDVKM. The CDR3 contains 16 residues. V lost 8 bases and J lost 2, with 19 bases in between. The CDR3 reads CASRPSGWSGNQPQHF. CDR3 in DNA: TGTGCCAGCCGTCCTTCGGGGTGGTCCGGCAATCAGCCCCAGCATTTT.

This clone occurred once. The gene calls are TRBV5-4 and TRBJ2-1; TRBD2 aligns across 8 bases. This CDR3 comprises 17 residues. J lost 0 bases, V lost 4 bases, and 9 bases had no gene match. Germline CDR1 reads SGHNT; CDR2 reads YYREEE (reference sequence). As DNA, the CDR3 is TGTGCCAGCAGCCGTACTAGCGGAACCGGCTCCTACAATGAGCAGTTCTTC. This translates into CASSRTSGTGSYNEQFF.

The V call is TRBV19, the J call TRBJ2-1, with 7 bases lining up with TRBD2. Germline V lookup: CDR1 LNHDA, CDR2 SQIVND (reference sequence). Unmatched junction bases numbered 7, after V lost 3 bases and J lost 2 bases. There are 16 residues in the CDR3. The DNA for the CDR3 is TGTGCCAGTAGTATCGGATCGGGAGGACCCTACAATGAGCAGTTCTTC. It codes for CASSIGSGGPYNEQFF.

The genes are TRBV7-8 and TRBJ2-3; D might be TRBD1 (6 bases). Germline V gives CDR1 SGHVS, CDR2 FQNEAQ. Trimming removed 3 bases from V and 6 bases from J, with 13 bases in between. The CDR3 extends over 14 amino acids. Written as DNA, the CDR3 is TGTGCCAGCAGCTTGGCTTCGAGGGGGGATACGCAGTATTTT. Protein product: CASSLASRGDTQYF.

The chain couples TRBV4-1 to TRBJ2-1; no firm D call. The germline gives CDR1 MGHRA, CDR2 YSYEKL. V was cut by 1 base and J by 9 bases, with 10 bases left in between. The CDR3 covers 13 residues. CDR3 protein: CASSQVQASEQFF. CDR3 nucleotides: TGCGCCAGCAGCCAAGTACAAGCCAGTGAGCAGTTCTTC.

The V gene is TRBV28, the J gene TRBJ2-7; 9 bases align to TRBD1. CDR3 length: 14 amino acids. Germline V gene sequence: CDR1 MDHEN, CDR2 SYDVKM. Unmatched junction bases numbered 6, after V lost 5 bases and J lost 4 bases. CDR3 coding DNA: TGTGCCAGCAGTCCAACAGGGGGCGGGTACGAGCAGTACTTC. Amino acids: CASSPTGGGYEQYF.

The chain recombines TRBV11-2 with TRBJ1-2, with TRBD1 matching over 7 bases. CDR1 is SGHAT, CDR2 FQNNGV, per germline. Trimming cost V 1 base and J 3 bases; bases outside gene matches: 8. The CDR3 length is 16 residues. CDR3 bases: TGTGCCAGCAGCTTAGGCCACAGGGGTGGCTACTATGGCTACACCTTC. The encoded protein is CASSLGHRGGYYGYTF.

The gene calls are TRBV5-5 and TRBJ2-1; perhaps TRBD2 as D (6 bases). The CDR3 sequence is 16 residues long. Trimming took 4 bases from V and 2 from J, leaving 16 bases between them. The germline gives CDR1 SGHKS, CDR2 YYEKEE (reference sequence). CDR3 DNA: TGTGCCAGCAGCAGGGAGGACCTCGGACCCTACAATGAGCAGTTCTTC. This encodes CASSREDLGPYNEQFF.

The chain uses TRBV10-3 and TRBJ1-1, with TRBD1 matching 11 bases. CDR1 is ENHRY and CDR2 is SYGVKD in the germline V gene. The CDR3 totals 16 residues. V trimming: 3 bases; J trimming: 2 bases; junction bases outside the gene matches: 5. The CDR3 sequence: CAISDRGQGANTEAFF. CDR3 nucleotides: TGTGCCATCAGTGACCGAGGACAGGGGGCCAACACTGAAGCTTTCTTT.

The genes are TRBV12-5 and TRBJ2-1, with D possibly being TRBD1 or TRBD2 (5 bases each). The CDR3 has 11 amino acids. V was trimmed by 7 bases and J by 8 bases, leaving 9 bases between them. Germline CDR1 LGHNT, CDR2 FRNRAP. CDR3 sequence reads: CASALGDEQFF. The CDR3 bases are TGTGCTAGTGCCCTGGGGGATGAGCAGTTCTTC.